The clone carrying this TCR beta chain was seen at least ten times. Antigen specificity is unknown. These data come from a study of T-cell reconstitution after alpha-beta-depleted transplantation in children. General study results and limits: At the one-year point after transplant, T-cell counts and TCRbeta diversity were found to come mostly from T cells that had been newly produced. After transplant, at about two months, alpha-beta T cells were reportedly derived from several hundred expanded graft clones.

The junction had 8 bases not matched to a gene; V was cut back by 6 bases and J by 3 bases. This CDR3 spans 14 amino acids. Per germline, CDR1 MNHEY and CDR2 SVGEGT. Unique molecular identifiers were incorporated during preparation of the TCRbeta library. Each CDR3 protein is one row after TCRdb ran MiXCR on the PCR reads. The sample records over 100,000 distinct CDR3 sequences, about 7.5% being singletons. The receptor was isolated from a boy younger than 10 with acute lymphoblastic leukemia, due to receive a stem cell transplant. The rearrangement joins TRBV6-2 or TRBV6-3 to TRBJ2-7, with TRBD1 identical over 7 bases. The source material was PBMCs, sampled before TCRalphabeta/CD19-depleted stem cell transplant. The CDR3 DNA reads as TGTGCCAGCAGGGTCGGACAGGATTACTACGAGCAGTACTTC. Encoded protein: CASRVGQDYYEQYF.